This T cell receptor (beta chain) was captured in a study of metastatic and nonmetastatic thyroid tumors. Study details: Across blood and tumor or nodule tissue, repertoires from malignant and benign thyroid patients were compared with one another.

MiXCR reprocessed the PCR reads for TCRdb. The data hold approximately 84,000 clones, with about 15% observed a single time. CDR3 length: 15 amino acids. Trimming cost V 3 bases and J 2 bases, with 14 bases left between them. CDR1 and CDR2 from the germline V gene are LNHDA and SQIVND (reference sequence). Nobody among the patients had been given any treatment before thyroid surgery. At least ten counts were recorded for this clone. Specimen: blood. This chain uses TRBV19 with TRBJ2-7; maybe TRBD2 (5 bases). The sequence was collected from a female donor with papillary thyroid cancer or a benign thyroid nodule (not recorded which). Some clones in this sample may be carry-over from other donors' samples. The CDR3 loop reads CASSMAHRETYEQYF. In DNA, the CDR3 is TGTGCCAGTAGTATGGCTCACCGGGAAACCTACGAGCAGTACTTC.